The rows below give T cell receptor beta chains drawn from one sample of a study of shared clonotypes between healthy human individuals. Libraries were prepared by immunoSEQ multiplex PCR; TCRdb keeps only in-frame clonotypes and omits some of them. The data show millions of clones, about 95% seen once. Material for sequencing was naive CD4+ T cells sorted from blood. These receptors came from a man between 18 and 29 years old in good health. The conserved cysteine and the conserved F or W are not part of the CDR3 here.

ASQTGSSYNEQF,TRBV11-2,12
ASSELSVFTDTQY,TRBV6-1,13
ASSIWGTAVGGYT,TRBV19,13
ASRTGGGHGYT,TRBV19,11
ASSLEGWTSARETQY,TRBV7-2,15
ASSLGGTVEAF,TRBV7-2,11
ASTLRQGPFGTDTQY,TRBV7-2,15
ASSESLNNSPLH,TRBV6-1,12
ASSLKGVNTGELF,TRBV5-4,13
ASSVAGGTTDTQY,TRBV9,13
ASSSDRAPNSPLH,TRBV18,13
ASSIDPTDLRAPLH,TRBV19,14
ASRPGTLIFKQY,TRBV6-5,12
ATWRDTQY,TRBV28,8
ASSLGHVNTEAF,TRBV5-1,12
ASSLALALETQY,TRBV7-9,12
AISADRMGTEAF,TRBV10-3,12
ASSFNTGGVYYGYT,TRBV27,14